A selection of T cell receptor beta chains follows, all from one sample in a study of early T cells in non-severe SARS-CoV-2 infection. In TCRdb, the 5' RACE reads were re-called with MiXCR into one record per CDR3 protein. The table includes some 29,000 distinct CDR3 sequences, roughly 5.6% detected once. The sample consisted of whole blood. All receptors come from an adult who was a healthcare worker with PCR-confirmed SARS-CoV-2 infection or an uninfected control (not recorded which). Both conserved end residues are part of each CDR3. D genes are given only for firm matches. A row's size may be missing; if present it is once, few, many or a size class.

cdr3_aa: CASSYGRPGANVLTF
cdr3_nt: TGTGCCAGCAGTTACGGGAGACCGGGGGCCAACGTCCTGACTTTC
clone_size: many
v_call: TRBV6-2/TRBV6-3
j_call: TRBJ2-6
d_call: NA

cdr3_aa: CASGFDGRATDTQYF
cdr3_nt: TGTGCTAGTGGTTTCGACGGGAGGGCCACAGATACGCAGTATTTT
clone_size: medium-sized
v_call: TRBV12-5
j_call: TRBJ2-3
d_call: TRBD2

cdr3_aa: CASSHSRTEAFF
cdr3_nt: TGTGCCAGCAGCCACAGTCGAACTGAAGCTTTCTTT
clone_size: many
v_call: TRBV7-8
j_call: TRBJ1-1
d_call: NA

cdr3_aa: CASSLAEQPSPLHF
cdr3_nt: TGCGCCAGCAGCTTGGCAGAACAGCCTTCACCCCTCCACTTT
clone_size: medium-sized
v_call: TRBV5-1
j_call: TRBJ1-6
d_call: NA

cdr3_aa: CASSRPGLAGGLINEQFF
cdr3_nt: TGTGCCAGCAGCCGGCCTGGACTAGCGGGAGGCCTGATCAATGAGCAGTTCTTC
clone_size: many
v_call: TRBV7-6
j_call: TRBJ2-1
d_call: TRBD2

cdr3_aa: CASSRLNQPQHF
cdr3_nt: TGTGCCAGCAGCCGTTTAAATCAGCCCCAGCATTTT
clone_size: few
v_call: TRBV5-6
j_call: TRBJ1-5
d_call: NA

cdr3_aa: CASSTWGQGAGEQYF
cdr3_nt: TGTGCCAGCAGTACCTGGGGACAGGGGGCGGGGGAGCAGTACTTC
clone_size: few
v_call: TRBV6-6
j_call: TRBJ2-7
d_call: TRBD1

cdr3_aa: CASSLGDLWEQYF
cdr3_nt: TGTGCCAGCAGCTTAGGGGACCTCTGGGAGCAGTACTTC
clone_size: many
v_call: TRBV7-6
j_call: TRBJ2-7
d_call: NA

cdr3_aa: CASSYRPSGSDSYNEQFF
cdr3_nt: TGTGCCAGCAGTTACAGGCCTAGCGGGAGTGATTCCTACAATGAGCAGTTCTTC
clone_size: NA
v_call: TRBV6-2/TRBV6-3
j_call: TRBJ2-1
d_call: TRBD2

cdr3_aa: CASSSRDRGFRTEAFF
cdr3_nt: TGTGCCAGCAGCTCCCGGGACAGGGGTTTCAGGACTGAAGCTTTCTTT
clone_size: many
v_call: TRBV6-6
j_call: TRBJ1-1
d_call: TRBD1

cdr3_aa: CSVVGEGIYEQYF
cdr3_nt: TGCAGCGTTGTCGGGGAAGGGATCTACGAGCAGTACTTC
clone_size: many
v_call: TRBV29-1
j_call: TRBJ2-7
d_call: NA

cdr3_aa: CASSWDRERSPLHF
cdr3_nt: TGTGCCAGCAGTTGGGACAGGGAACGTTCACCCCTCCACTTT
clone_size: many
v_call: TRBV27
j_call: TRBJ1-6
d_call: TRBD1

cdr3_aa: CASEIMGYGEQYF
cdr3_nt: TGTGCCAGCGAAATAATGGGATATGGCGAGCAGTACTTC
clone_size: NA
v_call: TRBV7-9
j_call: TRBJ2-7
d_call: NA

cdr3_aa: CSARGLAGVYEQYF
cdr3_nt: TGCAGTGCTAGGGGACTAGCGGGAGTCTACGAGCAGTACTTC
clone_size: many
v_call: TRBV20-1
j_call: TRBJ2-7
d_call: TRBD2

cdr3_aa: CSVGGTGELFF
cdr3_nt: TGCAGCGTTGGAGGCACCGGGGAGCTGTTTTTT
clone_size: few
v_call: TRBV29-1
j_call: TRBJ2-2
d_call: NA

cdr3_aa: CASSLPGQLNQPQHF
cdr3_nt: TGTGCCAGCAGCTTGCCGGGCCAGCTCAATCAGCCCCAGCATTTT
clone_size: medium-sized
v_call: TRBV7-2
j_call: TRBJ1-5
d_call: NA

cdr3_aa: CSVVEQGDTQYF
cdr3_nt: TGCAGCGTTGTCGAACAGGGGGATACGCAGTATTTT
clone_size: NA
v_call: TRBV29-1
j_call: TRBJ2-3
d_call: TRBD1

cdr3_aa: CASSLVFNQPQHF
cdr3_nt: TGTGCCAGCAGCTTAGTATTCAATCAGCCCCAGCATTTT
clone_size: many
v_call: TRBV7-2
j_call: TRBJ1-5
d_call: NA

cdr3_aa: CASSYPLAGGTDTQYF
cdr3_nt: TGTGCCAGCAGTTACCCACTAGCGGGAGGCACAGATACGCAGTATTTT
clone_size: NA
v_call: TRBV6-6
j_call: TRBJ2-3
d_call: TRBD2

cdr3_aa: CSARDHTRAYEQYF
cdr3_nt: TGCAGTGCTAGAGACCACACTAGGGCCTACGAGCAGTACTTC
clone_size: many
v_call: TRBV20-1
j_call: TRBJ2-7
d_call: NA

cdr3_aa: CASSSLSGANVLTF
cdr3_nt: TGTGCCAGCAGTTCCCTCTCTGGGGCCAACGTCCTGACTTTC
clone_size: many
v_call: TRBV28
j_call: TRBJ2-6
d_call: NA

cdr3_aa: CASSDSGVSYNEQFF
cdr3_nt: TGTGCCAGCAGTGATAGCGGGGTCTCCTACAATGAGCAGTTCTTC
clone_size: many
v_call: TRBV2
j_call: TRBJ2-1
d_call: TRBD2

cdr3_aa: CSVDFRGLNTQYF
cdr3_nt: TGCAGCGTTGACTTCAGGGGGCTAAATACGCAGTATTTT
clone_size: many
v_call: TRBV29-1
j_call: TRBJ2-3
d_call: TRBD1

cdr3_aa: CASNPGPDSEQFF
cdr3_nt: TGTGCCAGCAATCCCGGTCCTGATTCTGAGCAGTTCTTC
clone_size: many
v_call: TRBV2
j_call: TRBJ2-1
d_call: NA

cdr3_aa: CASRNRGAGTQYF
cdr3_nt: TGTGCCAGCAGGAACCGGGGGGCGGGTACGCAGTATTTT
clone_size: many
v_call: TRBV6-5
j_call: TRBJ2-3
d_call: NA

cdr3_aa: CASSQDWPSGFYEQYF
cdr3_nt: TGCGCCAGCAGCCAAGACTGGCCTAGCGGCTTCTACGAGCAGTACTTC
clone_size: many
v_call: TRBV4-3
j_call: TRBJ2-7
d_call: TRBD2

cdr3_aa: CASSPLPADVRRELFF
cdr3_nt: TGTGCCAGTAGTCCCCTCCCAGCGGACGTTCGCCGGGAGCTGTTTTTT
clone_size: many
v_call: TRBV19
j_call: TRBJ2-2
d_call: NA

cdr3_aa: CASSPGERTNEQFF
cdr3_nt: TGTGCCAGCAGTCCTGGTGAACGAACCAATGAGCAGTTCTTC
clone_size: many
v_call: TRBV28
j_call: TRBJ2-1
d_call: NA

cdr3_aa: CASSSGAGYEQYF
cdr3_nt: TGTGCCAGCAGCTCCGGGGCCGGCTACGAGCAGTACTTC
clone_size: many
v_call: TRBV7-6
j_call: TRBJ2-7
d_call: NA

cdr3_aa: CASSLQGGVTDTQYF
cdr3_nt: TGCGCCAGCAGCCTGCAGGGAGGGGTCACAGATACGCAGTATTTT
clone_size: many
v_call: TRBV5-1
j_call: TRBJ2-3
d_call: TRBD2

cdr3_aa: CAWGGEGYTF
cdr3_nt: TGTGCCTGGGGAGGGGAAGGCTACACCTTC
clone_size: many
v_call: TRBV30
j_call: TRBJ1-2
d_call: NA

cdr3_aa: CASSLSLKGSTDTQYF
cdr3_nt: TGTGCCAGCAGCTTAAGTCTCAAGGGGAGCACAGATACGCAGTATTTT
clone_size: few
v_call: TRBV7-9
j_call: TRBJ2-3
d_call: NA

cdr3_aa: CASSPGQAERIYGYTF
cdr3_nt: TGTGCCAGCTCACCCGGACAGGCCGAAAGGATTTATGGCTACACCTTC
clone_size: many
v_call: TRBV18
j_call: TRBJ1-2
d_call: TRBD1

cdr3_aa: CASSQGTGVVNTQYF
cdr3_nt: TGCGCCAGCAGCCAGGGGACAGGGGTGGTGAATACGCAGTATTTT
clone_size: many
v_call: TRBV4-1
j_call: TRBJ2-3
d_call: TRBD1

cdr3_aa: CASSDSRLSGANVLTF
cdr3_nt: TGTGCCAGCAGTGATTCCCGCCTCTCTGGGGCCAACGTCCTGACTTTC
clone_size: many
v_call: TRBV25-1
j_call: TRBJ2-6
d_call: NA

cdr3_aa: CASSLGLPYNEQFF
cdr3_nt: TGTGCCAGCAGCTTAGGTCTTCCCTACAATGAGCAGTTCTTC
clone_size: many
v_call: TRBV7-9
j_call: TRBJ2-1
d_call: NA

cdr3_aa: CASSRTGPNTEAFF
cdr3_nt: TGTGCCAGCAGTCGTACAGGTCCGAACACTGAAGCTTTCTTT
clone_size: many
v_call: TRBV28
j_call: TRBJ1-1
d_call: NA

cdr3_aa: CASTFGGLGNGYTF
cdr3_nt: TGTGCCAGTACCTTTGGGGGACTGGGAAATGGCTACACCTTC
clone_size: many
v_call: TRBV19
j_call: TRBJ1-2
d_call: NA

cdr3_aa: CSVNQGKAEAFF
cdr3_nt: TGCAGCGTCAACCAGGGAAAAGCTGAAGCTTTCTTT
clone_size: many
v_call: TRBV29-1
j_call: TRBJ1-1
d_call: NA

cdr3_aa: CASRRESEQYF
cdr3_nt: TGTGCCAGCCGGCGGGAGAGCGAGCAGTACTTC
clone_size: many
v_call: TRBV28
j_call: TRBJ2-7
d_call: TRBD2

cdr3_aa: CASSSGQGRTYEQYF
cdr3_nt: TGTGCCAGCAGCTCTGGACAGGGTAGGACCTACGAGCAGTACTTC
clone_size: many
v_call: TRBV7-2
j_call: TRBJ2-7
d_call: TRBD1

cdr3_aa: CASSLLEGGPGPLHF
cdr3_nt: TGTGCCAGCAGTTTATTAGAGGGGGGGCCCGGACCCCTCCACTTT
clone_size: many
v_call: TRBV27
j_call: TRBJ1-6
d_call: NA